Each of the 14 T cell receptor beta chains below was sequenced from the same sample in a study of Graves' ophthalmopathy and Graves' hyperthyroidism. RNA transcripts were the source from which TCR beta CDR3 regions were amplified. Investigators did first-round RT-PCR with HTBI primers, then second-round multiplex PCR. Via MiXCR, TCRdb re-called the multiplex PCR reads, giving one row per CDR3 protein. The sample has roughly 600,000 distinct CDR3 sequences; less than 45% are singletons. Sequencing was performed on peripheral blood or thyroid tissue (not recorded which). All receptors derive from an adult man with Graves' hyperthyroidism.

The chain joins TRBV2 to TRBJ2-7; a possible D gene is TRBD2 (6 bases). The last part of the DNA fits TRBJ2-1 better; the J call may be wrong. Germline V lookup: CDR1 SNHLY, CDR2 FYNNEI. This CDR3 spans 14 amino acids. The CDR3 loop is CASSIGGSYNEQFF. The CDR3 DNA reads TGTGCCAGCAGTATCGGGGGCTCCTACAATGAGCAGTTCTTC.

CDR3 DNA: TGTGCCAGCAGCCTTAGCGGGGGGGCCCTCCCAGATACGCAGTATTTT. This gives the protein CASSLSGGALPDTQYF. The chain has TRBV2 and TRBJ2-3; 11 bases agree with TRBD2. CDR1 is SNHLY, CDR2 FYNNEI, per germline. J gave up 4 bases and V 6 bases, and 9 bases lay outside the gene matches. CDR3 length: 16 amino acids.

This clonotype has a count of ten or more. V usage is TRBV20-1 and J usage is TRBJ1-6; the D gene is possibly TRBD1 (5 bases). The V end lost 3 bases, the J end lost 7 bases, and 16 bases lay between the germline ends. Germline lookup yields CDR1 DFQATT and CDR2 SNEGSKA (reference sequence). The CDR3 runs to 15 residues. As DNA, the CDR3 is TGCAGTGCTAGGGCCTTTGGGACGGCCAATTCACCCCTCCACTTT. It specifies CSARAFGTANSPLHF.

The V gene is TRBV27, the J gene TRBJ1-1; D not resolved. The CDR3 spans 13 residues. Germline-derived CDR1 and CDR2 are MNHEY and SMNVEV (reference sequence). V shed 1 base and J shed 5 bases, with 8 bases lying between them. The CDR3 protein is CASSLYGQTEAFF. CDR3 nucleotide sequence: TGTGCCAGCAGTTTATATGGGCAGACTGAAGCTTTCTTT.

This clonotype was seen many times. J is TRBJ2-5 and V is TRBV13; 9 nucleotides line up with TRBD2. V shed 5 bases, J shed 7 bases, and the junction held 14 bases outside the gene matches. This CDR3 has 16 residues. The V gene's germline CDR1 is PRHDT and CDR2 FYEKMQ (reference sequence). CDR3 bases: TGTGCCAGCAGCAGGCTAACGGGACTAGCCTCCCGGACCCAGTACTTC. The encoded protein is CASSRLTGLASRTQYF.

The chain is built from TRBV5-6 and TRBJ1-6; 7 bases are shared with TRBD1. CDR1 and CDR2 (germline): SGHDT, YYEEEE. V shed 7 bases, J shed 8 bases, and the junction held 12 bases outside the gene matches. The CDR3 spans 15 residues. Here the CDR3 reads CASHVPTGSYSPLHF. As DNA, the CDR3 is TGTGCCAGCCACGTTCCGACAGGGAGTTATTCACCCCTCCACTTT.

This clonotype was detected once. The chain links TRBV11-2 to TRBJ2-6, with TRBD2 as a possible D gene (5 bases). CDR1 SGHAT and CDR2 FQNNGV come from the germline V gene. This CDR3 comprises 16 residues. The ends were cut back, 5 bases at V and 0 bases at J, with 11 bases in the middle. CDR3 bases: TGTGCCAGCAGCCGAGATGGAGGCTCTGGGGCCAACGTCCTGACTTTC. Protein: CASSRDGGSGANVLTF.

This clonotype showed up just a few times. The chain recombines TRBV28 with TRBJ2-7; D may be TRBD1 or TRBD2 (5 bases each). Trimming removed 4 bases at V and 3 bases at J, with 13 bases between. The germline CDR1 and CDR2 sequences are MDHEN and SYDVKM. The CDR3 loop spans 14 amino acids. The CDR3 reads CASSSQGRFYEQYF. CDR3 sequence (DNA): TGTGCCAGCAGTTCCCAGGGACGTTTCTACGAGCAGTACTTC. Using reference TRBV28 and TRBJ2-7 for the parts outside the CDR3, the full variable domain is DVKVTQSSRYLVKRTGEKVFLECVQDMDHENMFWYRQDPGLGLRLIYFSYDVKMKEKGDIPEGYSVSREKKERFSLILESASTNQTSMYLCASSSQGRFYEQYFGPGTRLTVT.

This clonotype showed up many times. The chain combines TRBV9 with TRBJ1-1, with no clear D. Germline V gene data show CDR1 as SGDLS and CDR2 as YYNGEE. The CDR3 consists of 14 residues. The germline V and J ends were trimmed by 6 bases and 1 base, with 13 bases remaining between them. CDR3 in DNA: TGTGCCAGCACCCCCACGTCCTGGAACACTGAAGCTTTCTTT. It translates to CASTPTSWNTEAFF.

This clonotype was seen ten or more times. The gene calls are TRBV12-3 or TRBV12-4 and TRBJ2-5; 8 bases fit TRBD1. CDR3 size: 16 residues. Trimming took 6 bases from V and 2 from J; bases not matched to a gene: 11. This CDR3 reads CASRSWGTGQQETQYF. The CDR3 DNA is TGTGCCAGCAGATCCTGGGGGACAGGCCAACAAGAGACCCAGTACTTC.

This clonotype was recorded at least ten times. The chain carries TRBV7-9 and TRBJ2-7; possible D gene TRBD1, 5 bases. The CDR3 is 13 residues long. CDR1 and CDR2 (germline): SEHNR, FQNEAQ (reference sequence). V gave up 0 bases and J gave up 5 bases, with 8 bases separating them. The CDR3 sequence is CASSLAGANEQYF. The CDR3 nucleotides read TGTGCCAGCAGCTTAGCAGGGGCCAACGAGCAGTACTTC.

This clonotype was observed at least ten times. This chain links TRBV25-1 with TRBJ2-5; 8 positions agree with TRBD1. This CDR3 comprises 15 residues. The junction had 6 bases not matched to a gene; V was cut back by 1 base and J by 5 bases. Per germline, CDR1 MGHDK and CDR2 SYGVNS. The DNA of the CDR3 is TGTGCCAGCAGTGAATCGGACAGGGACATTGAGACCCAGTACTTC. It encodes CASSESDRDIETQYF.

Worth noting for this clonotype: A much larger clonotype is one base distant, so this may be a read error. The chain links TRBV7-9 to TRBJ2-7; weak D call: TRBD2 (5 bases). Germline V gene lookup returns CDR1 SEHNR and CDR2 FQNEAQ (reference sequence). The CDR3 totals 15 residues. The V end was cut by 4 bases, the J end by 5 bases, with 18 bases between. This chain's CDR3 is CASSSRGLRVHEQYF. As DNA, the CDR3 is TGTGCCAGCAGCTCACGGGGTCTGAGGGTCCACGAGCAGTACTTC.

In its sample, this clonotype was seen many times. This chain uses TRBV5-1 with TRBJ1-2; D remains ambiguous. V was pared by 0 bases and J by 6 bases, with 9 bases between. The CDR3 sequence is 13 residues long. From germline, CDR1 is SGHRS and CDR2 YFSETQ. The CDR3 DNA reads TGCGCCAGCAGCTTGGTGGGATCAAATGGCTACACCTTC. Translated, it gives CASSLVGSNGYTF.